This TCR beta chain was sequenced for a study of blood T cell repertoires in COVID-19. Across the study: Material from acute and convalescent COVID-19 was sourced from the United States, Italy and Spain. T cells, B-cell-depleted T cells, or PBMCs supplied cDNA or gDNA.

Authors' methods: Quantification of nucleated cells was approximated via reference gene primer amplification. Some clones are missing from TCRdb's copy, which holds only in-frame ones; the method was immunoSEQ multiplex PCR. D and trimming come from the DNA, and the V and J calls and clone size come from that table. The profile shows more than 300,000 clones, almost 90% of them singletons. This CDR3 has 13 residues. The germline V gene has CDR1 KGHSH and CDR2 LQKENI. Trimming removed 1 base from V and 4 bases from J, with 7 bases in between. The chain combines TRBV18 with TRBJ1-1; D might be TRBD1 (5 bases). The TCR sequence derives from a woman in her thirties or forties with COVID-19, enrolled during active disease. What was sequenced was peripheral blood. CDR3 loop: CASSPLQGTEAFF. In DNA form, the CDR3 reads TGTGCCAGCTCACCACTCCAGGGCACTGAAGCTTTCTTT.